The clone carrying this T cell receptor (beta chain) was counted many times. Its antigen is as yet unknown. The data were taken from a study of early T cells in non-severe SARS-CoV-2 infection. Study as a whole: Unsorted whole blood bulk RNA was sequenced, with unpaired chains.

Researchers attached unique molecular identifiers to individual cDNA molecules. TCRdb fed the 5' RACE reads into MiXCR, producing one record per CDR3 protein. This sample yields about 46,000 distinct CDR3 sequences, of which more than 4.5% are seen a single time; approximately 5.4% belongs to the top ten. The study's findings and limits: Anti-spike CD8 responses were favored by VDJdb matching, which missed private and CD4 specificities.

Trimming removed 7 bases from V and 4 bases from J; junction bases left unmatched: 4. The germline V gene encodes CDR1 SGHRS and CDR2 YFSETQ. The CDR3 runs to 14 residues. The source material was whole blood, sampled at baseline. This clonotype originated in an adult who was a healthcare worker with PCR-confirmed SARS-CoV-2 infection or an uninfected control (not recorded which). The chain carries TRBV5-1 and TRBJ2-1; 11 bases fit TRBD2. Here the CDR3 DNA reads TGCGCCAGCGGGCGGACTAGCGGGTACAATGAGCAGTTCTTC. It codes for CASGRTSGYNEQFF.